The 22 T cell receptor beta chains given below trace back to one sample, sequenced in a study of blood T cell repertoires in COVID-19. The repertoire was sequenced with immunoSEQ multiplex PCR; TCRdb's copy has only in-frame clones and lacks some. The data show more than 110,000 clones, around four fifths seen once. Sequenced material: peripheral blood. Receptors originate from a woman of 80 years or more with acute or convalescent COVID-19.

V and J are TRBV28 and TRBJ2-7, with 8 bases identical to TRBD1. V shed 6 bases, J shed 0 bases, and the junction held 16 bases outside the gene matches. The germline CDR1 and CDR2 sequences are MDHEN and SYDVKM. The CDR3 has 18 residues. CDR3 in amino acids: CASRNRRRGLRSSYEQYF. The CDR3 nucleotides read TGTGCCAGCAGGAACAGGCGCAGGGGGCTCCGGAGCTCCTACGAGCAGTACTTC. The full variable domain, in which reference TRBV28 and TRBJ2-7 provide the parts outside the CDR3, is DVKVTQSSRYLVKRTGEKVFLECVQDMDHENMFWYRQDPGLGLRLIYFSYDVKMKEKGDIPEGYSVSREKKERFSLILESASTNQTSMYLCASRNRRRGLRSSYEQYFGPGTRLTVT.

This clone has a single count. This chain uses TRBV3-1 (or the pseudogene TRBV3-2) with TRBJ2-3, with 8 bases aligning to TRBD2. This CDR3 has 15 residues. V lost 8 bases, J lost 4 bases, and 11 bases stayed unmatched. From germline, CDR1 is LGHDT and CDR2 YNNKEL (reference sequence). The DNA of the CDR3 is TGTGCCAGCGGACCGGGTAGCGGGGAGCCAGATACGCAGTATTTT. It specifies CASGPGSGEPDTQYF.

The V call is TRBV5-6, the J call TRBJ2-3; 7 bases agree with TRBD1. Germline trimming cut 2 bases from V and 2 bases from J; bases unmatched to any gene: 5. Germline CDR1 and CDR2: SGHDT and YYEEEE. This CDR3 region has 15 residues. CDR3 sequence: CASSFVGQNTDTQYF. Written as DNA, the CDR3 is TGTGCCAGCAGCTTCGTGGGACAGAACACAGATACGCAGTATTTT.

The chain is built from TRBV5-1 and TRBJ2-1; D perhaps matches TRBD1 (6 bases). V was shortened by 0 bases and J by 8 bases, with 12 bases between the two germline ends. The CDR3 spans 14 residues. Germline V CDR1 and CDR2: SGHRS, YFSETQ. CDR3: CASSLDRVVYEQFF. The CDR3 DNA follows: TGCGCCAGCAGCTTGGACAGGGTGGTCTATGAGCAGTTCTTC.

This chain links TRBV10-3 with TRBJ1-2; D call uncertain. CDR1 and CDR2 from the germline V gene are ENHRY and SYGVKD. V lost 3 bases and J lost 8, with 19 bases in between. The CDR3 totals 15 residues. CDR3 nucleotides: TGTGCCATCAGTGACCCCGGCGGACGGACTAAAGGCTACACCTTC. Translation: CAISDPGGRTKGYTF.

V gene TRBV19 combines with J gene TRBJ2-3; 11 nucleotides align to TRBD1. The CDR3 spans 16 residues. Unmatched junction bases numbered 11, after V lost 6 bases and J lost 6 bases. Per the germline V gene, CDR1 is LNHDA and CDR2 is SQIVND (reference sequence). CDR3 in amino acids: CASSSPRTGGADTQYF. CDR3 bases: TGTGCCAGTAGCTCCCCGAGGACAGGGGGCGCCGATACGCAGTATTTT.

The chain couples TRBV3-1 (or the pseudogene TRBV3-2) to TRBJ2-1, with 7 nucleotides matching TRBD2. J was trimmed by 8 bases and V by 1 base; bases with no gene match: 8. Germline-derived CDR1 and CDR2 are LGHDT and YNNKEL (reference sequence). The CDR3 loop spans 15 amino acids. CDR3 nucleotides: TGTGCCAGCAGCCAAGCCCCAGCGGGAAGTTATGAGCAGTTCTTC. Translating it yields CASSQAPAGSYEQFF.

The chain carries TRBV4-1 and TRBJ2-5; 7 nucleotides match TRBD2. V trimming: 3 bases; J trimming: 4 bases; junction bases outside the gene matches: 11. CDR1 is MGHRA and CDR2 is YSYEKL in the germline V gene. CDR3 length equals 16 residues. CDR3 in DNA: TGCGCCAGCAGCCATGTTATGCGGGGGAAGGCAGAGACCCAGTACTTC. Amino acid sequence: CASSHVMRGKAETQYF.

This clone was seen a single time. This chain links TRBV14 with TRBJ1-6; D unresolved. Trimming removed 2 bases from V and 7 bases from J, with 12 bases in between. This CDR3 contains 15 residues. Germline loops: CDR1 SGHDN, CDR2 FVKESK. CDR3 sequence: CASSQLEGRNSPLHF. The CDR3 nucleotides are TGTGCCAGCAGCCAACTCGAGGGTCGCAATTCACCCCTCCACTTT.

This chain links TRBV19 with TRBJ2-7, with 9 bases aligning to TRBD1. The J segment lost 4 bases and the V segment lost 6 bases, leaving 4 bases of the junction unmatched. The CDR3 length is 13 residues. The germline gives CDR1 LNHDA, CDR2 SQIVND (reference sequence). Here the CDR3 reads CASRDRGRYEQYF. The CDR3 bases are TGTGCCAGTAGGGACAGGGGACGTTACGAGCAGTACTTC.

J is TRBJ1-1 and V is TRBV14; D uncertain. Germline CDR1 is SGHDN and CDR2 is FVKESK. V was shortened by 0 bases and J by 5 bases, with 7 bases between the two germline ends. There are 13 residues in the CDR3. The CDR3 protein is CASSQDLGTEAFF. The CDR3, as DNA: TGTGCCAGCAGCCAAGATCTCGGGACTGAAGCTTTCTTT.

The chain links TRBV27 to TRBJ2-2, with 8 bases fitting TRBD1. The CDR3 runs 15 residues. Per the germline V gene, CDR1 is MNHEY and CDR2 is SMNVEV (reference sequence). V lost 3 bases to trimming and J lost 5 bases; unmatched junction nucleotides: 5. The CDR3 bases are TGTGCCAGCAGTTTGCAGGGGGCGCGAACCGGGGAGCTGTTTTTT. Its translation is CASSLQGARTGELFF.

This chain connects TRBV12-3 or TRBV12-4 to TRBJ1-5; D gene ambiguous. V lost 2 bases and J 4 bases, leaving 6 bases between the germline ends. The CDR3 extends over 13 amino acids. The DNA for the CDR3 is TGTGCCAGCAGTTTACTAGAGAATCAGCCCCAGCATTTT. Its translation: CASSLLENQPQHF.

This clone was detected only once. This sequence joins TRBV5-8 and TRBJ2-1; 8 bases are a match to TRBD1. The CDR3 is 11 amino acids. V gave up 4 bases and J gave up 12 bases; unmatched junction bases: 3. Looked up from germline, CDR1 is SGHTS and CDR2 is YDEGEE. The CDR3 spells CASSVGTGQFF. Here the CDR3 DNA reads TGTGCCAGCAGCGTGGGGACAGGGCAGTTCTTC.

This clone came up once. This chain uses TRBV30 with TRBJ1-5; D not resolved. Germline lookup yields CDR1 GTSNPN and CDR2 SVGIG (reference sequence). The ends were cut back, 2 bases at V and 0 bases at J, with 5 bases in the middle. The CDR3 is 13 amino acids. DNA of the CDR3: TGTGCCTGGAGTCCAAATAGCAATCAGCCCCAGCATTTT. Its protein is CAWSPNSNQPQHF.

The chain employs TRBV19 and TRBJ2-7; D unclear. This CDR3 contains 13 residues. The V gene's germline CDR1 is LNHDA and CDR2 SQIVND (reference sequence). V lost 5 bases and J 2 bases, leaving 10 bases between the germline ends. The CDR3 bases are TGTGCCAGTAGTCCTCCTTGGCCCTACGAGCAGTACTTC. Encoded protein: CASSPPWPYEQYF.

V and J are TRBV7-9 and TRBJ1-4; 7 nucleotides match TRBD1. This CDR3 is 15 amino acids long. Germline CDR1 SEHNR, CDR2 FQNEAQ (reference sequence). V shed 5 bases and J 8 bases; nucleotides not matched to a gene: 11. The CDR3 coding sequence is TGTGCCAGCAGCGTCGGGGCAGGGGGATCCGAAAAACTGTTTTTT. Residues: CASSVGAGGSEKLFF.

The chain is built from TRBV5-1 and TRBJ2-1, with 9 bases fitting TRBD2. V was clipped by 1 base and J by 2 bases; unmatched bases: 13. CDR3 length: 19 amino acids. CDR1 and CDR2 from the germline V gene are SGHRS and YFSETQ. CDR3 sequence reads: CASSLLALAGPLAYNEQFF. The CDR3 DNA is TGCGCCAGCAGCTTGCTAGCTCTAGCGGGGCCTCTAGCCTACAATGAGCAGTTCTTC. The complete variable domain, with remaining parts taken from reference TRBV5-1 and TRBJ2-1, reads KAGVTQTPRYLIKTRGQQVTLSCSPISGHRSVSWYQQTPGQGLQFLFEYFSETQRNKGNFPGRFSGRQFSNSRSEMNVSTLELGDSALYLCASSLLALAGPLAYNEQFFGPGTRLTVL.

V usage is TRBV18 and J usage is TRBJ2-1, with D tentatively TRBD2 (6 bases). The CDR3 consists of 13 residues. The V gene lost 4 bases and the J gene lost 8 bases, with 12 bases spanning the gap. CDR1 and CDR2 (germline): KGHSH, LQKENI. The CDR3 is CASSRSREDEQFF. The CDR3 coding sequence is TGTGCCAGCTCACGGAGCAGGGAGGATGAGCAGTTCTTC.

The V gene is TRBV4-1, the J gene TRBJ2-7; 7 bases map to TRBD2. The CDR3 runs 15 residues. Germline values: CDR1 MGHRA, CDR2 YSYEKL. V was pared by 1 base and J by 2 bases, with 5 bases of the junction left unmatched. This chain's CDR3 is CASSQVPLAAYEQYF. CDR3 sequence (DNA): TGCGCCAGCAGCCAAGTCCCCCTAGCGGCCTACGAGCAGTACTTC.

This clone appeared a single time. The chain joins TRBV18 to TRBJ2-3; 7 positions match TRBD2. Germline-derived CDR1 and CDR2 are KGHSH and LQKENI. The CDR3 runs to 15 residues. After removal of 3 bases from V and 5 bases from J, the junction contained 8 bases not matched to a gene. The CDR3 DNA sequence: TGTGCCAGCTCACCTCCTACTAGCGCGCTAGATACGCAGTATTTT. It codes for CASSPPTSALDTQYF.

The V gene is TRBV28, the J gene TRBJ2-5; D is perhaps TRBD2 (7 bases). CDR1 MDHEN and CDR2 SYDVKM come from the germline V gene. The CDR3 has 18 residues. V gave up 8 bases and J gave up 5 bases, with 30 bases separating them. The CDR3: CASHIGGVGGVRRETQYF. CDR3 DNA: TGTGCCAGCCACATAGGGGGGGTAGGCGGGGTTAGGAGGGAGACCCAGTACTTC.